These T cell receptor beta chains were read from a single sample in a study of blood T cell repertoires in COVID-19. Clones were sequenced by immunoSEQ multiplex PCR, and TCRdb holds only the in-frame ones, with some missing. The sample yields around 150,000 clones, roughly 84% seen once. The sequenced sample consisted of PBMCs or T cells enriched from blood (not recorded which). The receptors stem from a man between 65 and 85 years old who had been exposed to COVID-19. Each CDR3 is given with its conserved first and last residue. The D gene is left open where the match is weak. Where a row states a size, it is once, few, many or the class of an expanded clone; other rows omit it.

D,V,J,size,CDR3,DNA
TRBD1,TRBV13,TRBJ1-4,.,CASSKRTGFGNEKLFF,TGTGCCAGCAGCAAACGGACAGGATTCGGTAATGAAAAACTGTTTTTT
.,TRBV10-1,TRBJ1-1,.,CASRPDSINTEAFF,TGCGCCAGCAGGCCAGACAGCATAAACACTGAAGCTTTCTTT
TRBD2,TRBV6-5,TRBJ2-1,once,CASKTGGPPGNEQFF,TGTGCCAGCAAGACGGGGGGACCCCCCGGCAATGAGCAGTTCTTC
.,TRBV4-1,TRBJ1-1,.,CASSQPRANTEAFF,TGCGCCAGCAGCCAACCCAGGGCCAACACTGAAGCTTTCTTT
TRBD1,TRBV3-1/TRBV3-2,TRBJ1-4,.,CASSQGPGGGEKLFF,TGTGCCAGCAGCCAAGGTCCAGGGGGCGGGGAAAAACTGTTTTTT
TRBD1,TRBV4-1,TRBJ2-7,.,CASSQDSLGTGHSYEQYF,TGCGCCAGCAGCCAAGATAGCCTCGGGACAGGGCACTCCTACGAGCAGTACTTC
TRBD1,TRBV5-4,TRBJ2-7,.,CASSSDRGLNREQYF,TGTGCCAGCAGCTCGGACAGGGGGCTGAACCGCGAGCAGTACTTC
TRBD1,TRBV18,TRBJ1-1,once,CASSKQGEYTEAFF,TGTGCCAGCTCAAAACAGGGGGAATATACTGAAGCTTTCTTT
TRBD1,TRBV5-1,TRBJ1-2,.,CASSEGQFYGYTF,TGCGCCAGCAGCGAGGGACAGTTCTATGGCTACACCTTC
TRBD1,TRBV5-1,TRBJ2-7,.,CASSLSGTGVSYEQYF,TGCGCCAGCAGCTTGTCTGGGACAGGGGTCTCCTACGAGCAGTACTTC
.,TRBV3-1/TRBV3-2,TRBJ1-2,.,CASSHWGRENGGNYGYTF,TGTGCCAGCAGCCACTGGGGAAGGGAGAATGGGGGGAACTATGGCTACACCTTC
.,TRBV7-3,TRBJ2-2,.,CASSLNRGNTGELFF,TGTGCCAGCAGCTTAAATAGGGGGAACACCGGGGAGCTGTTTTTT
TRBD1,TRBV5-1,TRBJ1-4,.,CASSLGWDSRGAEKLFF,TGCGCCAGCAGCTTGGGATGGGACAGCAGAGGAGCGGAAAAACTGTTTTTT
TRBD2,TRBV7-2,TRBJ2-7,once,CASSLEFGSGAYEQYF,TGTGCCAGCAGCTTAGAGTTTGGTAGCGGGGCCTACGAGCAGTACTTC
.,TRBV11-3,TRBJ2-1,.,CASSSGTGSYNEQFF,TGTGCCAGCAGCTCGGGGACTGGCAGTTACAATGAGCAGTTCTTC
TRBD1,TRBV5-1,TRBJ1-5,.,CASSSTGASNQPQHF,TGCGCCAGCAGCTCCACAGGGGCCAGCAATCAGCCCCAGCATTTT
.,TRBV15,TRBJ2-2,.,CATSRVPLGANGELFF,TGTGCCACCAGCAGAGTGCCCCTAGGTGCTAACGGGGAGCTGTTTTTT
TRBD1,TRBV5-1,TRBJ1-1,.,CASSTDRARRTEAFF,TGCGCCAGCAGCACGGACAGGGCAAGAAGAACTGAAGCTTTCTTT
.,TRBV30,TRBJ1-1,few,CAWRSLVNTEAFF,TGTGCCTGGAGATCCCTCGTGAACACTGAAGCTTTCTTT
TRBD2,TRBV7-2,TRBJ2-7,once,CASSPSFGTSVIEQYF,TGTGCCAGCAGCCCATCTTTCGGGACTAGCGTAATCGAGCAGTACTTC
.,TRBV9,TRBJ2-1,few,CASSPPRGGANRRVYNEQFF,TGTGCCAGCAGCCCCCCGAGGGGGGGTGCGAACCGGAGGGTCTACAATGAGCAGTTCTTC
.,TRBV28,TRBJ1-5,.,CASSFGITNQPQHF,TGTGCCAGCAGCTTCGGGATCACTAATCAGCCCCAGCATTTT